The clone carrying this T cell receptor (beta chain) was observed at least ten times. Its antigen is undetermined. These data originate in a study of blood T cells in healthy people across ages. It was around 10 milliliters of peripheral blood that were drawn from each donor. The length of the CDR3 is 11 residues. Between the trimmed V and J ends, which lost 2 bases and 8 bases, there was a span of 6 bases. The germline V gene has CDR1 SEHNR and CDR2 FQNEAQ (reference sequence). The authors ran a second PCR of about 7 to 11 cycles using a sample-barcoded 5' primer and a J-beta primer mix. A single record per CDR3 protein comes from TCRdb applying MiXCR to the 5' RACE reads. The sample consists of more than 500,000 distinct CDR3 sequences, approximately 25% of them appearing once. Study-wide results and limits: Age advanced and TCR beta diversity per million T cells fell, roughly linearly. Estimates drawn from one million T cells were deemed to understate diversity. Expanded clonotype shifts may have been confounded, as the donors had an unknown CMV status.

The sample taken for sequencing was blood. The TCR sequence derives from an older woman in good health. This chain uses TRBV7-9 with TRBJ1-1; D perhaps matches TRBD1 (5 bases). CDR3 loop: CASSLQGEAFF. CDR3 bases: TGTGCCAGCAGCTTACAGGGAGAAGCTTTCTTT.